What follows are 31 T cell receptor beta chains derived from one specimen sequenced in a study of blood T cell repertoires in COVID-19. Libraries were prepared by immunoSEQ multiplex PCR; TCRdb keeps only in-frame clonotypes and omits some of them. The sample yields around 65,000 clones, 75% to 90% seen once. Sequenced material: peripheral blood. These receptors originate from a human donor in a cohort sampled during active COVID-19.

The chain has TRBV6-5 and TRBJ1-3; D unclear. The CDR3 length is 15 residues. Germline loops: CDR1 MNHEY, CDR2 SVGAGI. Trimming removed 7 bases at V and 0 bases at J, with 13 bases between. CDR3 DNA sequence: TGTGCCAGCACCACCCCCCAACACTCTGGAAACACCATATATTTT. Residues: CASTTPQHSGNTIYF.

The chain couples TRBV3-1 (or the pseudogene TRBV3-2) to TRBJ1-3; TRBD1 aligns across 8 bases. CDR1 is LGHDT, CDR2 YNNKEL, per germline (reference sequence). The CDR3 contains 16 residues. Trimming at V came to 4 bases and at J to 2 bases, leaving 7 bases not matched to a gene. In nucleotides, the CDR3 is TGTGCCAGCAGCCGACCCCAGACAGGGGCTGGAAACACCATATATTTT. It encodes CASSRPQTGAGNTIYF.

This chain links TRBV5-6 with TRBJ2-3; D uncertain. The V gene's germline CDR1 is SGHDT and CDR2 YYEEEE. V lost 5 bases and J 5 bases, leaving 9 bases between the germline ends. The CDR3 runs 12 residues. This CDR3 is CASSRVLDTQYF. CDR3 DNA: TGTGCCAGCAGTCGGGTACTAGATACGCAGTATTTT.

The V call is TRBV5-1, the J call TRBJ2-1; TRBD1 is a possible D gene (5 bases). CDR1 is SGHRS and CDR2 is YFSETQ in the germline V gene. V was cut by 0 bases and J by 5 bases, with 9 bases left in between. This CDR3 region has 14 residues. The CDR3 nucleotides are TGCGCCAGCAGCTTGGACAGGATGAACAATGAGCAGTTCTTC. It codes for CASSLDRMNNEQFF.

This clone was counted between two and nine times. This chain links TRBV5-1 with TRBJ2-7, with D hard to call. Between the trimmed V and J ends, which lost 0 bases and 2 bases, there was a span of 12 bases. Germline V lookup: CDR1 SGHRS, CDR2 YFSETQ. This CDR3 is 15 amino acids long. In DNA form, the CDR3 reads TGCGCCAGCAGCTTGGGTTACGCCGGAGCCTACGAGCAGTACTTC. It yields the protein CASSLGYAGAYEQYF.

This chain uses TRBV24-1 with TRBJ2-5, with a tentative D call TRBD1 (5 bases). Germline V lookup: CDR1 KGHDR, CDR2 SFDVKD. V lost 3 bases, J lost 5 bases, and 9 bases lay in between. The CDR3 runs 13 residues. As DNA, the CDR3 is TGTGCCACCAGTGATGCCCCAGGGGAGACCCAGTACTTC. It is translated as CATSDAPGETQYF.

V usage is TRBV9 and J usage is TRBJ2-3, with TRBD1 matching over 7 bases. The CDR3 totals 16 residues. Looked up from germline, CDR1 is SGDLS and CDR2 is YYNGEE. The junction had 7 bases not matched to a gene; V was cut back by 3 bases and J by 0 bases. The CDR3 DNA follows: TGTGCCAGCAGCGCCAGGGGGAGTCCCAGCACAGATACGCAGTATTTT. Its translation is CASSARGSPSTDTQYF. The full variable domain, completed using reference TRBV9 and TRBJ2-3, is DSGVTQTPKHLITATGQRVTLRCSPRSGDLSVYWYQQSLDQGLQFLIQYYNGEERAKGNILERFSAQQFPDLHSELNLSSLELGDSALYFCASSARGSPSTDTQYFGPGTRLTVL.

This chain uses TRBV5-4 with TRBJ2-7; tentative D call: TRBD1 (6 bases). The germline V and J ends were trimmed by 4 bases and 4 bases, with 15 bases remaining between them. CDR1 is SGHNT, CDR2 YYREEE, per germline (reference sequence). This CDR3 region has 14 residues. For the CDR3, the DNA is TGTGCCAGCAGCCCGCAGGGGCTTGTGTACGAGCAGTACTTC. As protein: CASSPQGLVYEQYF. The full variable domain, rest sourced from reference TRBV5-4 and TRBJ2-7, is ETGVTQSPTHLIKTRGQQVTLRCSSQSGHNTVSWYQQALGQGPQFIFQYYREEENGRGNFPPRFSGLQFPNYSSELNVNALELDDSALYLCASSPQGLVYEQYFGPGTRLTVT.

V is TRBV2 and J is TRBJ1-6, with 7 bases that match TRBD1. Germline V gene lookup returns CDR1 SNHLY and CDR2 FYNNEI. This CDR3 contains 14 residues. Losses at the gene ends were 6 bases for V and 7 bases for J; bases not matched to a gene: 6. For the CDR3, the DNA is TGTGCCAGCAGCAACAGGGGTGGAAATTCACCCCTCCACTTT. Translation: CASSNRGGNSPLHF.

This rearrangement joins TRBV5-1 to TRBJ2-4; D is ambiguous. Trimming pared 0 bases from V and 0 bases from J, leaving 4 bases between. From germline, CDR1 is SGHRS and CDR2 YFSETQ. The length of the CDR3 is 14 residues. The CDR3 DNA is TGCGCCAGCAGCTTGGGAGTAGCCAAAAACATTCAGTACTTC. The encoded protein is CASSLGVAKNIQYF.

This clone was recorded only once. V usage is TRBV3-1 (or the pseudogene TRBV3-2) and J usage is TRBJ2-1; no clear D. The CDR3 loop spans 15 amino acids. Germline loops: CDR1 LGHDT, CDR2 YNNKEL (reference sequence). V dropped 0 bases and J dropped 6 bases, with 12 bases sitting between them. The chain's CDR3 is CASSQEVAVGNEQFF. The CDR3 coding sequence is TGTGCCAGCAGCCAAGAAGTGGCGGTGGGCAATGAGCAGTTCTTC.

The chain couples TRBV7-8 to TRBJ2-1; D might be TRBD1 (6 bases). The CDR3 contains 15 residues. CDR1 and CDR2 (germline): SGHVS, FQNEAQ. The V end was cut by 5 bases, the J end by 0 bases, with 11 bases between. Here the CDR3 reads CASSTQGSSYNEQFF. In DNA form, the CDR3 reads TGTGCCAGCAGCACGCAGGGGAGCTCCTACAATGAGCAGTTCTTC.

The rearrangement links TRBV6-5 to TRBJ2-7; a weak D match, TRBD1 (6 bases). CDR3 length: 11 amino acids. V was cut by 6 bases and J by 7 bases, with 10 bases left in between. Germline V CDR1 and CDR2: MNHEY, SVGAGI. CDR3 bases: TGTGCCAGCAGCGCAGGGACAGAGCAGTACTTC. Protein product: CASSAGTEQYF.

This chain joins TRBV28 and TRBJ1-6; D is ambiguous. The V and J ends lost 8 bases and 9 bases respectively, with 14 bases between them. Germline V CDR1 and CDR2: MDHEN, SYDVKM. The CDR3 length is 13 residues. Here the CDR3 DNA reads TGTGCCAGCCGTAAGGGAGGAAGTTCACCCCTCCACTTT. Residues: CASRKGGSSPLHF.

This chain uses TRBV6-5 with TRBJ1-2; 9 positions match TRBD1. V was pared by 2 bases and J by 7 bases, with 5 bases of the junction left unmatched. The V gene's germline CDR1 is MNHEY and CDR2 SVGAGI. The CDR3 runs 14 residues. The CDR3: CASSYPGQGFGYTF. CDR3 in DNA: TGTGCCAGCAGTTACCCAGGACAGGGGTTTGGCTACACCTTC.

The J gene is TRBJ1-1, the V gene TRBV19; TRBD1 is a possible D gene (5 bases). Germline V gene sequence: CDR1 LNHDA, CDR2 SQIVND (reference sequence). This CDR3 region has 16 residues. Trimming pared 1 base from V and 0 bases from J, leaving 12 bases between. CDR3 sequence: CASSIGNYRLNTEAFF. The CDR3 DNA reads TGTGCCAGTAGTATAGGGAACTACAGGCTGAACACTGAAGCTTTCTTT. The full variable domain, in which reference TRBV19 and TRBJ1-1 provide the parts outside the CDR3, is DGGITQSPKYLFRKEGQNVTLSCEQNLNHDAMYWYRQDPGQGLRLIYYSQIVNDFQKGDIAEGYSVSREKKESFPLTVTSAQKNPTAFYLCASSIGNYRLNTEAFFGQGTRLTVV.

This clone was recorded only once. The chain is built from TRBV5-8 and TRBJ1-5; possible D gene TRBD1, 5 bases. CDR3 length: 15 amino acids. With 4 bases removed from V and 6 bases from J, the gap between germline ends came to 17 bases. The germline V gene has CDR1 SGHTS and CDR2 YDEGEE. CDR3 residues: CASSRREFGIQPQHF. CDR3 sequence (DNA): TGTGCCAGCAGCCGCAGGGAATTCGGTATTCAGCCCCAGCATTTT.

The CDR3 protein is CAVSRTGDNEQFF. Here the CDR3 DNA reads TGTGCCGTAAGTAGGACAGGGGACAATGAGCAGTTCTTC. This chain uses TRBV10-3 with TRBJ2-1, with 9 bases matching TRBD1. V shed 11 bases and J 5 bases; nucleotides not matched to a gene: 7. Germline loops: CDR1 ENHRY, CDR2 SYGVKD. The CDR3 has 13 amino acids.

The chain couples TRBV6-2 or TRBV6-3 to TRBJ1-4; D gene unclear. Per the germline V gene, CDR1 is MNHEY and CDR2 is SVGEGT. The CDR3 consists of 17 residues. Trimming removed 2 bases from V and 3 bases from J, with 16 bases in between. The CDR3 sequence: CASSYAPGSGSNEKLFF. In DNA, the CDR3 is TGTGCCAGCAGTTACGCGCCGGGATCGGGATCTAATGAAAAACTGTTTTTT.

CDR3 residues: CASSLFANTGELFF. CDR3 in DNA: TGTGCCAGCAGCTTATTCGCGAACACCGGGGAGCTGTTTTTT. The chain uses TRBV7-8 and TRBJ2-2, with D uncertain. Between the trimmed V and J ends, which lost 2 bases and 0 bases, there was a span of 4 bases. This CDR3 contains 14 residues. CDR1 is SGHVS and CDR2 is FQNEAQ in the germline V gene.

V gene TRBV11-2 combines with J gene TRBJ1-1; D uncertain. The CDR3 has 14 residues. Trimming pared 8 bases from V and 1 base from J, leaving 14 bases between. From germline, CDR1 is SGHAT and CDR2 FQNNGV. The CDR3 DNA reads as TGTGCCAGCCAGTGGGCAGGAGGGAACACTGAAGCTTTCTTT. Its translation is CASQWAGGNTEAFF.

CDR3 nucleotide sequence: TGTGCCAGTAGTAGGTCGGGGAGAGACACTGAAGCTTTCTTT. Translating it yields CASSRSGRDTEAFF. The chain carries TRBV19 and TRBJ1-1; D is undetermined. Germline V gene data show CDR1 as LNHDA and CDR2 as SQIVND (reference sequence). CDR3 size: 14 residues. V lost 4 bases to trimming and J lost 3 bases, with 12 bases between them.

The genes are TRBV2 and TRBJ2-6; maybe TRBD2 (6 bases). The V end was cut by 7 bases, the J end by 1 base, with 14 bases between. The CDR3 extends over 16 amino acids. Germline V CDR1 and CDR2: SNHLY, FYNNEI. The CDR3 here is CASNRDGSSGANVLTF. The DNA of the CDR3 is TGTGCCAGCAACCGGGACGGGAGTTCTGGGGCCAACGTCCTGACTTTC.

Here the CDR3 DNA reads TGTGCCACCAGTGATTTGAGCGGCAGCGGGAGGGAGACCCAGTACTTC. Protein: CATSDLSGSGRETQYF. This chain connects TRBV24-1 to TRBJ2-5; 9 bases are a match to TRBD2. The CDR3 has 16 residues. In germline, CDR1 is KGHDR, CDR2 SFDVKD. The ends lost 0 bases at V and 5 bases at J; junction bases unmatched: 6.

The V call is TRBV5-5, the J call TRBJ2-5; no reliable D call. This CDR3 spans 13 amino acids. With 0 bases removed from V and 5 bases from J, the gap between germline ends came to 8 bases. Looked up from germline, CDR1 is SGHKS and CDR2 is YYEKEE (reference sequence). The CDR3 region is CASSLVAVETQYF. The CDR3 bases are TGTGCCAGCAGCTTGGTGGCTGTCGAGACCCAGTACTTC.

The chain recombines TRBV7-8 with TRBJ2-5, with D possibly matching TRBD2 (5 bases). The CDR3 sequence is 12 residues long. The V gene lost 3 bases and the J gene lost 5 bases, with 7 bases spanning the gap. Looked up from germline, CDR1 is SGHVS and CDR2 is FQNEAQ. CDR3 region: CASSFSVETQYF. Written as DNA, the CDR3 is TGTGCCAGCAGCTTTAGCGTGGAGACCCAGTACTTC.

This clone was seen more than once but under ten times. CDR3 sequence reads: CASSQDRGRAGELFF. CDR3 coding DNA: TGTGCCAGCAGCCAAGACAGGGGGAGAGCCGGGGAGCTGTTTTTT. The genes are TRBV14 and TRBJ2-2, with 7 bases identical to TRBD1. The CDR3 runs to 15 residues. Germline CDR1 and CDR2: SGHDN and FVKESK. The junction had 4 bases not matched to a gene; V was cut back by 0 bases and J by 6 bases. Complete variable domain (other parts from reference TRBV14 and TRBJ2-2): EAGVTQFPSHSVIEKGQTVTLRCDPISGHDNLYWYRRVMGKEIKFLLHFVKESKQDESGMPNNRFLAERTGGTYSTLKVQPAELEDSGVYFCASSQDRGRAGELFFGEGSRLTVL.

The gene calls are TRBV18 and TRBJ2-5, with D hard to call. The CDR3 totals 13 residues. The V end lost 0 bases, the J end lost 2 bases, and 4 bases lay between the germline ends. Looked up from germline, CDR1 is KGHSH and CDR2 is LQKENI. CDR3 region: CASSPPAQETQYF. Written as DNA, the CDR3 is TGTGCCAGCTCACCACCAGCTCAAGAGACCCAGTACTTC.

The chain combines TRBV7-8 with TRBJ1-5; TRBD1 matches at 10 bases. Per the germline V gene, CDR1 is SGHVS and CDR2 is FQNEAQ. This CDR3 has 17 residues. With 4 bases clipped from V and 2 bases from J, the junction kept 8 bases outside the gene matches. CDR3 sequence reads: CASSSRTGTGGNQPQHF. The DNA for the CDR3 is TGTGCCAGCAGCTCTAGGACGGGGACAGGGGGCAATCAGCCCCAGCATTTT.

The rearrangement joins TRBV6-5 to TRBJ2-1; 7 bases are shared with TRBD1. Germline V gene data show CDR1 as MNHEY and CDR2 as SVGAGI. V shed 5 bases, J shed 7 bases, and the junction held 5 bases outside the gene matches. The CDR3 totals 13 residues. The DNA for the CDR3 is TGTGCCAGCAGTCAAACGACAGGGAATGAGCAGTTCTTC. As protein: CASSQTTGNEQFF.

The V gene is TRBV7-2, the J gene TRBJ2-3, with TRBD2 matching over 12 bases. Per the germline V gene, CDR1 is SGHTA and CDR2 is FQGNSA. CDR3 length equals 16 residues. V shed 4 bases and J 8 bases; nucleotides not matched to a gene: 10. In DNA, the CDR3 is TGTGCCAGCAGCTCCCGGCTAGCGGGGGGGCTGGGTACGCAGTATTTT. It encodes CASSSRLAGGLGTQYF. Full variable domain (remainder filled in from reference TRBV7-2 and TRBJ2-3): GAGVSQSPSNKVTEKGKDVELRCDPISGHTALYWYRQSLGQGLEFLIYFQGNSAPDKSGLPSDRFSAERTGGSVSTLTIQRTQQEDSAVYLCASSSRLAGGLGTQYFGPGTRLTVL.